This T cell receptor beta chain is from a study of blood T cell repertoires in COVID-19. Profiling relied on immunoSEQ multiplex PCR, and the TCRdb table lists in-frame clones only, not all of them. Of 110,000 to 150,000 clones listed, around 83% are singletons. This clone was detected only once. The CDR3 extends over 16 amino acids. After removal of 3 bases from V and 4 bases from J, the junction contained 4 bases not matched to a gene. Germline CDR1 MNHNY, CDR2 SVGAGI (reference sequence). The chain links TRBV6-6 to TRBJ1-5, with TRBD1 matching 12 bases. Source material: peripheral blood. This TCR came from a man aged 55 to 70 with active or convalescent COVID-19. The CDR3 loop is CASSYWGQGANQPQHF. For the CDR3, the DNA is TGTGCCAGCAGTTATTGGGGACAGGGGGCTAATCAGCCCCAGCATTTT.